This entry lists 20 T cell receptor beta chains sequenced from one sample in a study of Graves' ophthalmopathy and Graves' hyperthyroidism. The sequenced template was RNA, covering the TCR beta CDR3 region. HTBI-primed RT-PCR formed the first round, and a multiplex PCR formed the second. Each CDR3 protein is one row after TCRdb ran MiXCR on the multiplex PCR reads. The sample records roughly 1.1 million distinct CDR3 sequences, approximately 35% being singletons. Sequencing input: peripheral blood or thyroid tissue (not recorded which). These receptors were taken from an adult man with Graves' hyperthyroidism.

This clonotype was detected ten times or more. This chain connects TRBV2 to TRBJ2-7; unclear D gene. CDR3 length equals 12 residues. The germline gives CDR1 SNHLY, CDR2 FYNNEI. The V end lost 1 base, the J end lost 5 bases, and 6 bases lay between the germline ends. Written as DNA, the CDR3 is TGTGCCAGCAGTGAAGAGTCTGACGAGCAGTACTTC. Its protein product is CASSEESDEQYF. The variable domain in full, completed from reference TRBV2 and TRBJ2-7, reads EPEVTQTPSHQVTQMGQEVILRCVPISNHLYFYWYRQILGQKVEFLVSFYNNEISEKSEIFDDQFSVERPDGSNFTLKIRSTKLEDSAMYFCASSEESDEQYFGPGTRLTVT.

This clonotype was observed a handful of times. The chain is built from TRBV20-1 and TRBJ2-5; 8 bases align to TRBD2. CDR3 length: 12 residues. Germline V gene lookup returns CDR1 DFQATT and CDR2 SNEGSKA (reference sequence). V dropped 7 bases and J dropped 2; count of bases not matched to a gene: 3. The CDR3 loop is CSVSGGQETQYF. The CDR3 bases are TGCAGTGTTTCGGGAGGGCAAGAGACCCAGTACTTC.

This clonotype came up once. The V and J genes are TRBV7-2 and TRBJ1-1; 9 positions match TRBD1. Trimming took 7 bases from V and 6 from J; bases not matched to a gene: 3. The germline CDR1 and CDR2 sequences are SGHTA and FQGNSA. CDR3 size: 12 residues. The CDR3 bases are TGTGCCAGCACAACAGGGGGCGCTGAAGCTTTCTTT. Translated, it gives CASTTGGAEAFF.

This sequence joins TRBV9 and TRBJ1-5, with D hard to call. The CDR3 sequence is 10 residues long. Germline V lookup: CDR1 SGDLS, CDR2 YYNGEE. Between the trimmed V and J ends, which lost 3 bases and 11 bases, there was a span of 6 bases. The CDR3 spells CASSASSQHF. CDR3 sequence (DNA): TGTGCCAGCAGCGCTTCGTCCCAGCATTTT.

This clonotype was observed a handful of times. The CDR3 region has the DNA TGTGCCAGCAGTGGACTAGCGGGAGGAATTGGTGAGCAGTTCTTC. It translates to CASSGLAGGIGEQFF. The chain joins TRBV2 to TRBJ2-1; 13 nucleotides match TRBD2. Germline-derived CDR1 and CDR2 are SNHLY and FYNNEI. Unmatched junction bases numbered 6, after V lost 4 bases and J lost 9 bases. The CDR3 has 15 amino acids.

The chain employs TRBV7-2 and TRBJ2-5; 11 nucleotides align to TRBD2. Per the germline V gene, CDR1 is SGHTA and CDR2 is FQGNSA. The CDR3 runs 18 residues. V gave up 8 bases and J gave up 5 bases; unmatched junction bases: 19. CDR3 coding DNA: TGTGCCAGCGGGGGAGGGCCCAGAGTAGCGGGAGGGGTGGAGACCCAGTACTTC. Its translation: CASGGGPRVAGGVETQYF.

This clonotype was detected many times. The gene calls are TRBV7-9 and TRBJ1-1, with unresolved D. The ends were cut back, 1 base at V and 3 bases at J, with 12 bases in the middle. Germline V lookup: CDR1 SEHNR, CDR2 FQNEAQ (reference sequence). The CDR3 covers 15 residues. The CDR3 nucleotides are TGTGCCAGCAGCTTAGGGGAGAGTGGGGACACTGAAGCTTTCTTT. Translated, it gives CASSLGESGDTEAFF.

This clonotype was recorded a few times. The gene calls are TRBV10-3 and TRBJ1-2; D remains unclear. Germline assignment: CDR1 ENHRY and CDR2 SYGVKD. The CDR3 consists of 14 residues. V was trimmed by 2 bases and J by 3 bases, leaving 10 bases between them. CDR3 nucleotide sequence: TGTGCCATCAGTGAGGGCGGCTGGGACTATGGCTACACCTTC. Translation gives CAISEGGWDYGYTF.

This clonotype appeared a few times. This chain links TRBV20-1 with TRBJ2-7; D may match TRBD1 or TRBD2 (6 bases each). The CDR3 consists of 14 residues. Between the trimmed V and J ends, which lost 3 bases and 3 bases, there was a span of 15 bases. CDR1 is DFQATT, CDR2 SNEGSKA, per germline (reference sequence). The CDR3 bases are TGCAGTGCTAGGAGTGGGGGGCCCTACTACGAGCAGTACTTC. Encoded protein: CSARSGGPYYEQYF.

The chain couples TRBV10-3 to TRBJ1-1; D unresolved. The V and J ends lost 3 bases and 5 bases respectively, with 7 bases between them. This CDR3 region has 12 residues. Germline loops: CDR1 ENHRY, CDR2 SYGVKD. CDR3 amino acids: CAISDGRTEAFF. The DNA for the CDR3 is TGTGCCATCAGTGATGGGCGGACTGAAGCTTTCTTT.

J is TRBJ1-2 and V is TRBV14; tentative D call: TRBD1 (5 bases). From germline, CDR1 is SGHDN and CDR2 FVKESK. V lost 7 bases and J 5 bases, leaving 17 bases between the germline ends. The CDR3 totals 14 residues. This chain's CDR3 is CASNRGALPYGYTF. The CDR3 bases are TGTGCCAGCAACCGCGGGGCTTTACCTTATGGCTACACCTTC.

The chain has TRBV7-9 and TRBJ1-1, with unresolved D. CDR1 is SEHNR and CDR2 is FQNEAQ in the germline V gene (reference sequence). Trimming left V 1 base short and J 6 bases short, with 9 bases between. The CDR3 extends over 13 amino acids. In DNA, the CDR3 is TGTGCCAGCAGCTTAGTCAATAGTCCTGAAGCTTTCTTT. This encodes CASSLVNSPEAFF. The variable domain in full, completed from reference TRBV7-9 and TRBJ1-1, reads DTGVSQNPRHKITKRGQNVTFRCDPISEHNRLYWYRQTLGQGPEFLTYFQNEAQLEKSRLLSDRFSAERPKGSFSTLEIQRTEQGDSAMYLCASSLVNSPEAFFGQGTRLTVV.

This clonotype was seen repeatedly, ten times or more. V usage is TRBV7-2 and J usage is TRBJ1-6; D ambiguous. Trimming removed 7 bases from V and 3 bases from J, with 13 bases in between. Germline loops: CDR1 SGHTA, CDR2 FQGNSA. The CDR3 spans 15 residues. CDR3 coding DNA: TGTGCCAGCAACCCCGCGGGAGTCTATAATTCACCCCTCCACTTT. This sequence encodes CASNPAGVYNSPLHF.

This clonotype was counted ten times or more. The rearrangement joins TRBV20-1 to TRBJ2-7; 9 nucleotides align to TRBD2. Germline V gene lookup returns CDR1 DFQATT and CDR2 SNEGSKA (reference sequence). The CDR3 consists of 10 residues. CDR3 DNA sequence: TGCAGCGGTAGCGGGAGTGAGCAGTACTTC. Protein product: CSGSGSEQYF.

A note on this clonotype: With a much larger clone just one base away, this may be a read error. This chain joins TRBV7-9 and TRBJ2-5, with D uncertain. This CDR3 spans 16 amino acids. V lost 3 bases, J lost 7 bases, and 21 bases lay in between. Per germline, CDR1 SEHNR and CDR2 FQNEAQ (reference sequence). This chain's CDR3 is CASSLEELRFMGTQYF. Here the CDR3 DNA reads TGTGCCAGCAGCTTGGAAGAGTTACGTTTCATGGGGACCCAGTACTTC.

V usage is TRBV29-1 and J usage is TRBJ2-7; 7 bases fit TRBD2. J lost 5 bases, V lost 8 bases, and 9 bases had no gene match. Germline CDR1 SQVTM, CDR2 ANQGSEA. This CDR3 region has 12 residues. Here the CDR3 DNA reads TGCAGCAGTTCACTAGCGAACAACGAGCAGTACTTC. It specifies CSSSLANNEQYF.

This clonotype showed up just a few times. The V and J genes are TRBV10-3 and TRBJ2-3; TRBD2 might be the D (6 bases). In germline, CDR1 is ENHRY, CDR2 SYGVKD. Trimming stripped 4 bases from V and 1 base from J, with 6 bases between. The CDR3 has 13 amino acids. The CDR3 coding sequence is TGTGCCATCAGTGGCGGGGGCACAGATACGCAGTATTTT. Translated: CAISGGGTDTQYF.

The CDR3 DNA reads as TGTGCCAGCATGCACCGGGACACCTTC. The encoded protein is CASMHRDTF. The V and J genes are TRBV5-6 and TRBJ1-2, with D unresolved. V was cut by 6 bases and J by 12 bases, with 9 bases left in between. The CDR3 contains 9 residues. Germline V gene data show CDR1 as SGHDT and CDR2 as YYEEEE.

This clonotype came up many times. This rearrangement joins TRBV11-2 to TRBJ1-1; D unclear. The CDR3 extends over 13 amino acids. Germline CDR1 SGHAT, CDR2 FQNNGV. V gave up 5 bases and J gave up 1 base, with 8 bases separating them. CDR3 DNA sequence: TGTGCCAGCAGCCACGATCCGAACACTGAAGCTTTCTTT. It encodes CASSHDPNTEAFF.

This clonotype has just one count. The gene calls are TRBV7-9 and TRBJ2-7, with 7 bases lining up with TRBD1. Germline CDR1 reads SEHNR; CDR2 reads FQNEAQ (reference sequence). CDR3 length: 14 residues. J gave up 5 bases and V 5 bases, and 9 bases lay outside the gene matches. CDR3 loop: CASSPRDRSHEQYF. DNA of the CDR3: TGTGCCAGCAGCCCCCGGGACAGATCCCACGAGCAGTACTTC.